This TCR beta chain was recorded in a study of cytomegalovirus exposure and HLA in healthy donors. With 5 bases clipped from V and 6 bases from J, the junction kept 4 bases outside the gene matches. This CDR3 spans 15 amino acids. Per the germline V gene, CDR1 is WNHNN and CDR2 is SYGVQD (reference sequence). Nominally healthy donors were sampled, though unrecorded immune exposures were likely. A few counts support this clone. Amplification used 60 Vbeta primers and 13 Jbeta primers. TCRdb keeps only in-frame clones here, not all; method: immunoSEQ multiplex PCR. Here the sample spans some 110,000 clones, 78% being singletons.

The source is a man younger than 40 in good health and CMV-seronegative. The chain is built from TRBV10-1 and TRBJ2-1, with TRBD2 identical over 13 bases. Input material: PBMCs. CDR3 coding DNA: TGCGCCAGCAGTTCGACTAGCGGGAGGCCCAATGAGCAGTTCTTC. Protein product: CASSSTSGRPNEQFF.